Listed below are T cell receptor beta chains from one sample, sequenced in a study of blood T cell repertoires in COVID-19. Assay: immunoSEQ multiplex PCR; the TCRdb copy retains only in-frame clones and omits some. The repertoire holds about 200,000 clones, with 88% as singletons. The sample comprised peripheral blood. Receptors were obtained from a human donor in a cohort sampled during active COVID-19. Each CDR3 is given with its conserved first and last residue. The D gene is left open where the match is weak. Clone size is stated in some rows and not others, as once, few, many or a class when expanded.

V	D	size	J	CDR3	DNA
TRBV2	TRBD1	NA	TRBJ2-2	CASSPTTGVVTGELFF	TGTGCCAGCAGTCCGACGACAGGGGTGGTCACCGGGGAGCTGTTTTTT
TRBV4-1	NA	NA	TRBJ2-3	CASSQDPGDTQYF	TGCGCCAGCAGCCAAGACCCGGGAGATACGCAGTATTTT
TRBV5-5	NA	NA	TRBJ2-6	CASSLMGFSGANVLTF	TGTGCCAGCAGCTTGATGGGCTTCTCTGGGGCCAACGTCCTGACTTTC
TRBV2	TRBD1	NA	TRBJ2-6	CASSVPGQGFSGANVLTF	TGTGCCAGCAGTGTACCGGGACAGGGATTCTCTGGGGCCAACGTCCTGACTTTC
TRBV5-1	TRBD1	NA	TRBJ2-5	CASSLGQGARETQYF	TGCGCCAGCAGCTTGGGACAGGGGGCTCGAGAGACCCAGTACTTC
TRBV19	TRBD1	NA	TRBJ1-1	CASRPGQSYGADTEAFF	TGTGCCAGTAGACCGGGACAGTCATACGGGGCGGACACTGAAGCTTTCTTT
TRBV7-9	TRBD2	NA	TRBJ2-7	CASRAGSTYEQYF	TGTGCCAGCAGAGCGGGGTCTACCTACGAGCAGTACTTC
TRBV28	TRBD1	NA	TRBJ2-7	CASSPGWQGADEQYF	TGTGCCAGCAGTCCAGGATGGCAGGGGGCCGACGAGCAGTACTTC
TRBV11-2	TRBD2	NA	TRBJ2-5	CASSPTLGGGQETQYF	TGTGCCAGCAGCCCTACGTTGGGCGGGGGCCAAGAGACCCAGTACTTC
TRBV18	NA	NA	TRBJ1-5	CASSQGDILRQPQHF	TGTGCCAGCTCACAGGGGGACATCCTAAGGCAGCCCCAGCATTTT
TRBV18	TRBD1	NA	TRBJ2-2	CASSPGTGRTNTGELFF	TGTGCCAGCTCACCCGGGACAGGGCGAACGAACACCGGGGAGCTGTTTTTT
TRBV5-6	TRBD2	NA	TRBJ2-1	CASSLEVKGGLNEQFF	TGTGCCAGCAGCTTGGAGGTGAAGGGAGGGCTTAATGAGCAGTTCTTC
TRBV6-2/TRBV6-3	TRBD2	NA	TRBJ2-7	CASSQPTGTSTGEQYF	TGTGCCAGCAGTCAACCTACCGGGACTAGCACTGGAGAGCAGTACTTC
TRBV2	NA	NA	TRBJ2-7	CAAGTSPREQYF	TGTGCCGCAGGGACATCCCCCCGGGAGCAGTACTTC
TRBV2	TRBD2	NA	TRBJ2-1	CASSEGSSGRFNEQFF	TGTGCCAGCAGTGAAGGTTCTAGCGGGAGATTCAATGAGCAGTTCTTC
TRBV6-2/TRBV6-3	TRBD1	NA	TRBJ1-5	CASSYSSPGQGAFYSNQPQHF	TGTGCCAGCAGTTATTCGTCCCCGGGACAGGGGGCGTTTTATAGCAATCAGCCCCAGCATTTT
TRBV7-8	NA	NA	TRBJ1-1	CASSLVFSGVRGATEAFF	TGTGCCAGCAGCTTAGTCTTTTCGGGGGTAAGGGGTGCCACTGAAGCTTTCTTT
TRBV3-1/TRBV3-2	NA	NA	TRBJ1-1	CASNQGPENTEAFF	TGTGCCAGCAACCAAGGGCCCGAGAACACTGAAGCTTTCTTT
TRBV11-2	NA	NA	TRBJ2-5	CASSLSGGQETQYF	TGTGCCAGCAGCTTATCCGGGGGCCAAGAGACCCAGTACTTC
TRBV28	TRBD1	NA	TRBJ1-2	CAVTGTGVLANYGYTF	TGTGCCGTGACCGGGACAGGGGTGTTAGCTAACTATGGCTACACCTTC
TRBV18	NA	few	TRBJ1-5	CASSQSGSNQPQHF	TGTGCCAGCTCACAATCGGGTAGCAATCAGCCCCAGCATTTT
TRBV7-9	TRBD1	few	TRBJ2-7	CASGQGTYEQYF	TGTGCCAGTGGACAGGGAACCTACGAGCAGTACTTC
TRBV4-1	NA	NA	TRBJ1-4	CASSQERGRKLFF	TGCGCCAGCAGCCAAGAAAGAGGGAGGAAACTGTTTTTT
TRBV9	NA	NA	TRBJ2-1	CASSVDLSRNEQFF	TGTGCCAGCAGCGTAGATCTATCTAGGAATGAGCAGTTCTTC
TRBV27	TRBD1	NA	TRBJ1-2	CASSQQGVHGYTF	TGTGCCAGCAGCCAACAGGGGGTCCATGGCTACACCTTC
TRBV28	NA	NA	TRBJ2-3	CATNGLLGQGMGDTQYF	TGTGCCACCAACGGGCTCCTCGGCCAGGGGATGGGAGATACGCAGTATTTT
TRBV30	NA	NA	TRBJ1-4	CAWSGGSEKLFF	TGTGCCTGGAGTGGAGGGAGTGAAAAACTGTTTTTT
TRBV28	NA	NA	TRBJ2-5	CASSTIYTDRETQYF	TGTGCCAGCAGCACTATATATACGGATAGGGAGACCCAGTACTTC
TRBV5-1	NA	NA	TRBJ1-2	CASSLGTGSYGYTF	TGCGCCAGCAGCTTGGGAACGGGGTCCTATGGCTACACCTTC
TRBV27	TRBD1	once	TRBJ1-4	CASSLTGGNEKLFF	TGTGCCAGCAGCCTGACAGGGGGCAATGAAAAACTGTTTTTT
TRBV7-9	TRBD1	NA	TRBJ2-1	CASSLRGQAEEEQFF	TGTGCCAGCAGCTTGAGGGGACAGGCGGAAGAGGAGCAGTTCTTC
TRBV5-6	NA	NA	TRBJ1-1	CASSLDRDTEAFF	TGTGCCAGCAGCTTGGACAGGGACACTGAAGCTTTCTTT
TRBV18	NA	NA	TRBJ2-1	CASSPPSGQNNEQFF	TGTGCCAGCTCACCACCGTCAGGCCAAAATAATGAGCAGTTCTTC
TRBV28	TRBD2	NA	TRBJ2-3	CASSLSGLAGADTQYF	TGTGCCAGCAGTTTGTCGGGACTAGCGGGAGCAGATACGCAGTATTTT
TRBV11-2	NA	NA	TRBJ1-5	CASSFQAGGNQPQHF	TGTGCCAGCAGCTTCCAAGCGGGTGGCAATCAGCCCCAGCATTTT
TRBV7-2	TRBD2	NA	TRBJ2-2	CASSLGLAATGELFF	TGTGCCAGCAGCTTAGGACTAGCGGCCACCGGGGAGCTGTTTTTT
TRBV7-8	TRBD1	NA	TRBJ1-1	CASSLEGTGGTEAFF	TGTGCCAGCAGCTTAGAAGGGACAGGGGGCACTGAAGCTTTCTTT
TRBV7-8	NA	NA	TRBJ1-3	CASSLKEKLSGNTIYF	TGTGCCAGCAGCTTAAAAGAGAAACTCTCTGGAAACACCATATATTTT
TRBV20-1	NA	NA	TRBJ1-2	CSAGLYGYTF	TGCAGTGCGGGACTCTATGGCTACACCTTC
TRBV6-5	NA	NA	TRBJ1-2	CASSYFRGSGYTF	TGTGCCAGCAGTTACTTCAGGGGCTCTGGCTACACCTTC
TRBV10-3	TRBD2	NA	TRBJ2-3	CAISEWTSGDTQYF	TGTGCCATCAGTGAATGGACTAGCGGTGATACGCAGTATTTT
TRBV5-1	TRBD2	NA	TRBJ2-5	CASSPGLAAQETQYF	TGCGCCAGCAGCCCCGGACTAGCGGCACAAGAGACCCAGTACTTC
TRBV3-1/TRBV3-2	TRBD1	NA	TRBJ2-4	CASSQEGTGGLQYF	TGTGCCAGCAGCCAAGAGGGGACAGGGGGCCTTCAGTACTTC
TRBV5-5	NA	NA	TRBJ2-7	CASSQTRDVYEQYF	TGTGCCAGCAGCCAGACCCGGGATGTCTACGAGCAGTACTTC
TRBV10-2	TRBD2	NA	TRBJ2-1	CASSEPRGGTRGLGEQFF	TGCGCCAGCAGTGAGCCGCGCGGTGGGACTAGGGGGTTGGGTGAGCAGTTCTTC
TRBV4-1	NA	NA	TRBJ1-5	CASSQGGNSNQPQHF	TGCGCCAGCAGCCAAGGAGGGAATAGCAATCAGCCCCAGCATTTT
TRBV5-4	TRBD1	NA	TRBJ2-2	CASKIDRAGELFF	TGTGCCAGCAAAATAGACAGGGCCGGGGAGCTGTTTTTT
TRBV14	TRBD1	NA	TRBJ2-3	CASSQLGTGVADTQYF	TGTGCCAGCAGCCAACTCGGGACAGGGGTGGCGGATACGCAGTATTTT
TRBV5-1	NA	once	TRBJ1-2	CASSLERNYGYTF	TGCGCCAGCAGCTTGGAACGGAACTATGGCTACACCTTC
TRBV27	TRBD2	NA	TRBJ2-3	CASRNSGGTDTQYF	TGTGCCAGCAGGAATAGCGGGGGCACAGATACGCAGTATTTT
TRBV7-9	TRBD2	NA	TRBJ2-5	CASSGLARETQYF	TGTGCCAGCAGCGGACTAGCCAGGGAGACCCAGTACTTC
TRBV12-3/TRBV12-4	NA	NA	TRBJ1-4	CASRPAGVEKLFF	TGTGCCAGCAGACCCGCAGGGGTTGAAAAACTGTTTTTT
TRBV30	TRBD1	NA	TRBJ1-2	CAWSVGTGFSYTF	TGTGCCTGGAGTGTAGGGACAGGGTTTAGCTACACCTTC
TRBV6-6	TRBD2	NA	TRBJ2-1	CASSEGTSGRRNEQFF	TGTGCCAGCAGCGAGGGGACTAGCGGGAGGAGGAATGAGCAGTTCTTC
TRBV4-2	TRBD2	NA	TRBJ2-1	CASSQGPETSAGNEQFF	TGTGCCAGCAGCCAGGGACCCGAGACTAGCGCTGGGAATGAGCAGTTCTTC
TRBV2	TRBD1	NA	TRBJ2-7	CASSDRGSYEQYF	TGTGCCAGCTCAGACAGGGGGTCATACGAGCAGTACTTC
TRBV30	TRBD1	NA	TRBJ1-2	CAWTEGGDREFGYTF	TGTGCCTGGACAGAGGGGGGGGACAGGGAATTTGGCTACACCTTC
TRBV6-6	TRBD1	NA	TRBJ1-1	CASSYTGDRANTEAFF	TGTGCCAGCAGTTACACAGGGGACAGGGCGAACACTGAAGCTTTCTTT